The rows below give T cell receptor beta chains drawn from one sample of a study of T cell responses to AZD1222 COVID-19 vaccine. TCRdb's copy holds only in-frame clones and misses some; the assay was immunoSEQ multiplex PCR. Seen here are some 25,000 clones, more than 85% observed once, and the top ten hold 7% to 8.5%. This material consisted of peripheral blood, taken 28 days after the second AZD1222 dose. The receptors were gathered from an adult who received the AZD1222 COVID-19 vaccine. Each CDR3 is given with its conserved first and last residue. D genes are given only for firm matches. Part of the rows lack a size; the others show once, few, many or a class for expanded clones.

V: TRBV5-6; size: .; D: .; J: TRBJ2-5; CDR3: CASSPAVVRETQYF; DNA: TGTGCCAGCAGCCCCGCGGTAGTCCGAGAGACCCAGTACTTC
V: TRBV6-1; size: .; D: .; J: TRBJ2-7; CDR3: CASSEWQETSYEQYF; DNA: TGTGCCAGCAGTGAGTGGCAGGAAACTTCCTACGAGCAGTACTTC
V: TRBV5-1; size: .; D: TRBD2; J: TRBJ2-5; CDR3: CASSLADLAGGTQETQYF; DNA: TGCGCCAGCAGCTTGGCCGACCTAGCGGGGGGAACCCAAGAGACCCAGTACTTC
V: TRBV7-2; size: .; D: .; J: TRBJ1-4; CDR3: CASSLMAGDEKLFF; DNA: TGTGCCAGCAGCTTAATGGCAGGGGACGAAAAACTGTTTTTT
V: TRBV3-1/TRBV3-2; size: .; D: .; J: TRBJ1-1; CDR3: CASSQHGNTEAFF; DNA: TGTGCCAGCAGCCAACACGGGAACACTGAAGCTTTCTTT
V: TRBV7-9; size: .; D: TRBD2; J: TRBJ2-1; CDR3: CASSSPGLAYNEQFF; DNA: TGTGCCAGCAGCTCCCCGGGACTAGCTTACAATGAGCAGTTCTTC
V: TRBV28; size: .; D: TRBD1; J: TRBJ2-7; CDR3: CASSFKGQFVSFHEQYF; DNA: TGTGCCAGCAGTTTTAAGGGACAGTTCGTGAGTTTCCACGAGCAGTACTTC
V: TRBV18; size: .; D: .; J: TRBJ2-7; CDR3: CASSPMDRNEQYF; DNA: TGTGCCAGCTCACCCATGGACAGAAACGAGCAGTACTTC
V: TRBV11-2; size: .; D: .; J: TRBJ2-7; CDR3: CASSFGLAISYEQYF; DNA: TGTGCCAGCAGCTTCGGGCTAGCCATTTCTTACGAGCAGTACTTC
V: TRBV5-6; size: .; D: .; J: TRBJ1-2; CDR3: CASSLGFGGNYGYTF; DNA: TGTGCCAGCAGCTTGGGCTTTGGGGGGAACTATGGCTACACCTTC
V: TRBV7-2; size: .; D: .; J: TRBJ2-3; CDR3: CASSLITDTQYF; DNA: TGTGCCAGCAGCTTAATCACAGATACGCAGTATTTT
V: TRBV7-2; size: .; D: TRBD1; J: TRBJ2-7; CDR3: CASRFRDRSSYEQYF; DNA: TGTGCCAGCAGATTCCGGGACAGGAGCTCCTACGAGCAGTACTTC
V: TRBV19; size: .; D: .; J: TRBJ2-2; CDR3: CASSTPRGIPGELFF; DNA: TGTGCCAGTAGCACACCCCGGGGGATCCCGGGGGAGCTGTTTTTT
V: TRBV24-1; size: .; D: .; J: TRBJ2-2; CDR3: CATSDLNSLNTGELFF; DNA: TGTGCCACCAGTGATTTAAACAGTTTGAACACCGGGGAGCTGTTTTTT
V: TRBV30; size: .; D: TRBD1; J: TRBJ1-3; CDR3: CAWRVTGIGDGNTIYF; DNA: TGTGCCTGGAGGGTGACAGGGATTGGGGACGGAAACACCATATATTTT
V: TRBV28; size: .; D: .; J: TRBJ1-5; CDR3: CASSLAGQPQHF; DNA: TGTGCCAGCAGTTTAGCGGGCCAGCCCCAGCATTTT
V: TRBV30; size: .; D: .; J: TRBJ2-5; CDR3: CAWIGKGLGQETQYF; DNA: TGTGCCTGGATTGGAAAGGGCCTTGGTCAAGAGACCCAGTACTTC
V: TRBV6-6; size: .; D: .; J: TRBJ2-1; CDR3: CASAPGRSYNEQFF; DNA: TGTGCCAGCGCACCGGGACGGAGCTACAATGAGCAGTTCTTC
V: TRBV4-2; size: .; D: .; J: TRBJ2-2; CDR3: CASSQDLHKSAGYSGELFF; DNA: TGTGCCAGCAGCCAAGATCTTCATAAGAGCGCCGGATATTCCGGGGAGCTGTTTTTT
V: TRBV4-2; size: few; D: TRBD2; J: TRBJ2-7; CDR3: CASSQAASGITYEQYF; DNA: TGTGCCAGCAGCCAAGCTGCTAGCGGGATTACCTACGAGCAGTACTTC
V: TRBV27; size: .; D: TRBD2; J: TRBJ2-5; CDR3: CASRRVAGAQETQYF; DNA: TGTGCCAGCAGGAGGGTAGCGGGGGCCCAAGAGACCCAGTACTTC
V: TRBV7-3; size: .; D: TRBD2; J: TRBJ2-3; CDR3: CASSFGRGADTQYF; DNA: TGTGCCAGCAGCTTTGGGAGGGGCGCAGATACGCAGTATTTT
V: TRBV9; size: .; D: .; J: TRBJ2-2; CDR3: CASSVFGGGRLNTGELFF; DNA: TGTGCCAGCAGCGTATTTGGTGGGGGCCGACTAAACACCGGGGAGCTGTTTTTT
V: TRBV11-2; size: .; D: .; J: TRBJ2-5; CDR3: CASSLGNGRSETQYF; DNA: TGTGCCAGCAGTCTTGGTAACGGACGGTCGGAGACCCAGTACTTC
V: TRBV5-1; size: .; D: .; J: TRBJ1-3; CDR3: CASKQTLFDTSGNTIYF; DNA: TGCGCCAGCAAACAGACCCTATTCGATACCTCTGGAAACACCATATATTTT
V: TRBV30; size: .; D: .; J: TRBJ2-1; CDR3: CAWSLASAYNEQFF; DNA: TGTGCCTGGAGTCTGGCGTCTGCCTACAATGAGCAGTTCTTC
V: TRBV4-2; size: .; D: .; J: TRBJ1-2; CDR3: CASSQESGGPGGYTF; DNA: TGTGCCAGCAGCCAAGAGTCTGGGGGGCCGGGCGGCTACACCTTC
V: TRBV3-1/TRBV3-2; size: .; D: .; J: TRBJ1-5; CDR3: CASSQGGEGQPQHF; DNA: TGTGCCAGCAGCCAAGGAGGGGAAGGTCAGCCCCAGCATTTT